This TCR beta chain was obtained from a study of blood T cell repertoires in COVID-19. Study in general: PBMCs, B-cell-depleted T cells, or T cells were the source of the cDNA or gDNA that made up the material.

V was trimmed by 1 base and J by 3 bases, leaving 6 bases between them. This CDR3 has 14 residues. Germline V gene lookup returns CDR1 LNHDA and CDR2 SQIVND (reference sequence). Original data processing: Estimation of nucleated cell counts relied on the amplification of reference gene primers. The method was immunoSEQ multiplex PCR; TCRdb's version includes in-frame clones alone and lacks a portion of them. That table furnishes V, J and clone size, whereas the DNA furnished D and trimming. The sample comprises approximately 310,000 clones, 80% to 90% of which are singletons, and 2.2% rests with the top ten. In Cohort 3, a recovered donor had either two negative PCRs, clearance, or symptom resolution.

The sequenced sample consisted of PBMCs or T cells enriched from blood (not recorded which). The rearrangement uses TRBV19 and TRBJ2-2; no firm D call. The source is a man aged 30 to 45 who had recovered from COVID-19. In DNA form, the CDR3 reads TGTGCCAGTAGTATAGGGCAGTACACCGGGGAGCTGTTTTTT. It specifies CASSIGQYTGELFF. Together with reference TRBV19 and TRBJ2-2, the CDR3 gives the full variable domain: DGGITQSPKYLFRKEGQNVTLSCEQNLNHDAMYWYRQDPGQGLRLIYYSQIVNDFQKGDIAEGYSVSREKKESFPLTVTSAQKNPTAFYLCASSIGQYTGELFFGEGSRLTVL.